The 21 T cell receptor beta chains given below trace back to one sample, sequenced in a study of blood T cell repertoires in COVID-19. This table comes from immunoSEQ multiplex PCR, and its TCRdb copy is limited to in-frame clones, with some not included. The sample includes 210,000 or so clones, more than 60% seen only once; the top ten take around an eighth. The material sequenced was peripheral blood. Receptors were obtained from a man in his forties or fifties who had recovered from COVID-19.

This clone was detected many times. The identical CDR3 is also encoded by other nucleotide sequences in the sample. J is TRBJ2-7 and V is TRBV28, with D perhaps TRBD1 (6 bases). Trimming stripped 6 bases from V and 4 bases from J, with 13 bases between. This CDR3 comprises 13 residues. CDR1 and CDR2 (germline): MDHEN, SYDVKM. The CDR3 here is CASSVRGTYEQYF. CDR3 coding DNA: TGTGCCAGCAGCGTCAGGGGAACGTACGAGCAGTACTTC.

This chain connects TRBV28 to TRBJ2-1, with 13 nucleotides matching TRBD2. The CDR3 extends over 19 amino acids. Looked up from germline, CDR1 is MDHEN and CDR2 is SYDVKM. J lost 3 bases, V lost 4 bases, and 12 bases had no gene match. CDR3 DNA: TGTGCCAGCAGTTCCGCCGGACTAGCGGGAGAGGGGTACTACAATGAGCAGTTCTTC. Protein sequence: CASSSAGLAGEGYYNEQFF.

This clone has more than one count but fewer than ten. This chain links TRBV29-1 with TRBJ1-2, with a weak D call TRBD1 (5 bases). The CDR3 length is 13 residues. The V gene's germline CDR1 is SQVTM and CDR2 ANQGSEA. The V gene lost 4 bases and the J gene lost 5 bases, with 14 bases spanning the gap. CDR3 sequence reads: CSVADSAVYGYTF. The CDR3 DNA reads as TGCAGCGTTGCTGACAGCGCCGTTTATGGCTACACCTTC.

The genes are TRBV11-1 and TRBJ2-2; tentative D call: TRBD1 (5 bases). Trimming shortened V by 6 bases and J by 1 base, and 15 bases separated the two germline ends. Germline V lookup: CDR1 SGHAT, CDR2 FQDESV (reference sequence). The CDR3 runs to 16 residues. CDR3: CASSSGWTRNTGELFF. CDR3 sequence (DNA): TGTGCCAGCAGTTCCGGTTGGACACGGAACACCGGGGAGCTGTTTTTT.

V is TRBV7-2 and J is TRBJ2-7; D perhaps matches TRBD2 (6 bases). V lost 4 bases and J lost 3, with 13 bases in between. This CDR3 contains 14 residues. Germline-derived CDR1 and CDR2 are SGHTA and FQGNSA. The CDR3 nucleotides are TGTGCCAGCAGCTCCGGGACTGGCAACTACGAGCAGTACTTC. The encoded protein is CASSSGTGNYEQYF.

The rearrangement joins TRBV29-1 to TRBJ1-4; tentative D call: TRBD1 (5 bases). The CDR3 totals 12 residues. Trimming removed 4 bases at V and 7 bases at J, with 10 bases between. CDR1 and CDR2 from the germline V gene are SQVTM and ANQGSEA. For the CDR3, the DNA is TGCAGCGTTGTGGGGCACTTTGAAAAACTGTTTTTT. Translating it yields CSVVGHFEKLFF.

V and J are TRBV27 and TRBJ1-4; 9 bases map to TRBD1. The CDR3 extends over 15 amino acids. With 5 bases clipped from V and 10 bases from J, the junction kept 11 bases outside the gene matches. Germline loops: CDR1 MNHEY, CDR2 SMNVEV (reference sequence). The CDR3, as DNA: TGTGCCAGCAGTCTACACGGATTGGGACAGGGAAAACTGTTTTTT. Amino acids: CASSLHGLGQGKLFF.

This chain connects TRBV5-1 to TRBJ2-3; D remains ambiguous. Germline values: CDR1 SGHRS, CDR2 YFSETQ. With 0 bases removed from V and 2 bases from J, the gap between germline ends came to 13 bases. The CDR3 covers 16 residues. The CDR3 spells CASSLDSPYSTDTQYF. The DNA of the CDR3 is TGCGCCAGCAGCTTGGACTCCCCCTACTCCACAGATACGCAGTATTTT.

V gene TRBV30 combines with J gene TRBJ1-1, with D hard to call. Germline values: CDR1 GTSNPN, CDR2 SVGIG (reference sequence). The CDR3 runs 13 residues. Trimming pared 2 bases from V and 2 bases from J, leaving 9 bases between. The CDR3 DNA sequence: TGTGCCTGGAGTCTCACACCCAACACTGAAGCTTTCTTT. Translation gives CAWSLTPNTEAFF.

The chain couples TRBV9 to TRBJ2-3; D remains ambiguous. Germline-derived CDR1 and CDR2 are SGDLS and YYNGEE. The CDR3 is 15 residues long. V was pared by 2 bases and J by 3 bases, with 13 bases between. CDR3: CASSVSPAPTDTQYF. For the CDR3, the DNA is TGTGCCAGCAGCGTTAGCCCGGCCCCTACAGATACGCAGTATTTT.

This chain connects TRBV13 to TRBJ2-3, with D unclear. The germline gives CDR1 PRHDT, CDR2 FYEKMQ (reference sequence). The V gene lost 1 base and the J gene lost 2 bases, with 10 bases spanning the gap. This CDR3 has 15 residues. The CDR3 DNA is TGTGCCAGCAGCTTAGTCTTGGCGGTCACAGATACGCAGTATTTT. It yields the protein CASSLVLAVTDTQYF. The variable domain in full, with the rest retrieved from reference TRBV13 and TRBJ2-3, is AAGVIQSPRHLIKEKRETATLKCYPIPRHDTVYWYQQGPGQDPQFLISFYEKMQSDKGSIPDRFSAQQFSDYHSELNMSSLELGDSALYFCASSLVLAVTDTQYFGPGTRLTVL.

This clone was detected a few times. The chain recombines TRBV5-1 with TRBJ1-3, with D unclear. This CDR3 is 15 amino acids long. The germline V gene has CDR1 SGHRS and CDR2 YFSETQ. V shed 1 base and J shed 2 bases, with 10 bases lying between them. The CDR3: CASSLLASPGNTIYF. In DNA form, the CDR3 reads TGCGCCAGCAGCTTGTTAGCTTCGCCTGGAAACACCATATATTTT. The whole variable domain, remainder taken from reference TRBV5-1 and TRBJ1-3, is KAGVTQTPRYLIKTRGQQVTLSCSPISGHRSVSWYQQTPGQGLQFLFEYFSETQRNKGNFPGRFSGRQFSNSRSEMNVSTLELGDSALYLCASSLLASPGNTIYFGEGSWLTVV.

The chain is built from TRBV29-1 and TRBJ1-5; 7 bases line up with TRBD1. Germline trimming cut 0 bases from V and 2 bases from J; bases unmatched to any gene: 4. CDR3 size: 15 residues. From germline, CDR1 is SQVTM and CDR2 ANQGSEA. Written as DNA, the CDR3 is TGCAGCGTTGAAGAGCGAGGGGGCGGCAATCAGCCCCAGCATTTT. It is translated as CSVEERGGGNQPQHF.

The J gene is TRBJ2-5, the V gene TRBV11-1, with a possible D match to TRBD1 (6 bases). Germline CDR1 SGHAT, CDR2 FQDESV (reference sequence). The CDR3 runs to 13 residues. V was pared by 7 bases and J by 4 bases, with 13 bases between. The CDR3 nucleotides are TGTGCCAGCACCCCGGACAGTCTAGAGACCCAGTACTTC. It encodes CASTPDSLETQYF. Full variable domain (rest looked up from reference TRBV11-1 and TRBJ2-5): EAEVAQSPRYKITEKSQAVAFWCDPISGHATLYWYRQILGQGPELLVQFQDESVVDDSQLPKDRFSAERLKGVDSTLKIQPAELGDSAMYLCASTPDSLETQYFGPGTRLLVL.

The chain joins TRBV7-3 to TRBJ1-1; D ambiguous. Germline V gene lookup returns CDR1 SGHTA and CDR2 FQGTGA. With 5 bases removed from V and 4 bases from J, the gap between germline ends came to 11 bases. The CDR3 extends over 13 amino acids. This CDR3 is CASSLSSGTEAFF. The CDR3 nucleotides are TGTGCCAGCAGCCTATCTTCAGGCACTGAAGCTTTCTTT. Variable domain in full (rest from reference TRBV7-3 and TRBJ1-1): GAGVSQTPSNKVTEKGKYVELRCDPISGHTALYWYRQSLGQGPEFLIYFQGTGAADDSGLPNDRFFAVRPEGSVSTLKIQRTERGDSAVYLCASSLSSGTEAFFGQGTRLTVV.

CDR3 DNA sequence: TGCGCCAGCAGTCCCGGGACTAGGTTTTCCGAGCAGTACTTC. As protein: CASSPGTRFSEQYF. The V call is TRBV10-1, the J call TRBJ2-7; 8 nucleotides align to TRBD2. Germline CDR1 reads WNHNN; CDR2 reads SYGVQD (reference sequence). The CDR3 is made up of 14 amino acids. V dropped 5 bases and J dropped 6; count of bases not matched to a gene: 9.

The J gene is TRBJ2-3, the V gene TRBV5-5; TRBD2 agrees at 7 bases. The CDR3 runs to 15 residues. The V gene end was trimmed by 7 bases and the J gene end by 3 bases; junction bases not matched to a gene: 11. The germline V gene encodes CDR1 SGHKS and CDR2 YYEKEE (reference sequence). The CDR3 region has the DNA TGTGCCAGCTTCCTTCGGGACTACCCAACAGATACGCAGTATTTT. This gives the protein CASFLRDYPTDTQYF.

CDR3 nucleotides: TGTGCCAGCAGCGGACTTATAAACACCGGGGAGCTGTTTTTT. Translating gives CASSGLINTGELFF. The chain is built from TRBV6-4 and TRBJ2-2; D possibly corresponds to TRBD2 (5 bases). This CDR3 contains 14 residues. The V end lost 6 bases, the J end lost 2 bases, and 10 bases lay between the germline ends. Germline V gene data show CDR1 as MRHNA and CDR2 as SNTAGT.

This chain links TRBV27 with TRBJ1-2; the match to TRBD1 covers 9 bases. With V trimmed by 7 bases and J by 1 base, 10 bases remained unmatched. The length of the CDR3 is 16 residues. Germline V gene sequence: CDR1 MNHEY, CDR2 SMNVEV (reference sequence). The DNA of the CDR3 is TGTGCCAGCACTACCGTGATGGGACAGGGTAACTATGGCTACACCTTC. Amino acid sequence: CASTTVMGQGNYGYTF.

This CDR3 reads CASSFIAGELFF. The CDR3 nucleotides read TGTGCCAGCAGTTTTATCGCCGGGGAGCTGTTTTTT. The rearrangement joins TRBV12-3 or TRBV12-4 to TRBJ2-2; D is ambiguous. CDR3 length: 12 residues. V lost 3 bases to trimming and J lost 6 bases, with 5 bases between them.

This chain connects TRBV6-2 or TRBV6-3 to TRBJ2-1; D is possibly TRBD1 (6 bases). The CDR3 spans 14 residues. Germline V lookup: CDR1 MNHEY, CDR2 SVGEGT. The germline V and J ends were trimmed by 3 bases and 6 bases, with 12 bases remaining between them. CDR3 residues: CASSYQGFVNEQFF. The CDR3 coding sequence is TGTGCCAGCAGTTATCAGGGGTTCGTCAATGAGCAGTTCTTC.